The 17 T cell receptor beta chains below come from one sample, sequenced in a study of T cell responses to AZD1222 COVID-19 vaccine. Assay used: immunoSEQ multiplex PCR; TCRdb lists only in-frame clones, some missing. The sample includes roughly 100,000 clones, 70% to 90% of them seen just once. Sequences were derived from peripheral blood, sampled on day 0 of AZD1222 vaccination. The receptors derive from an adult in good health.

The gene calls are TRBV12-3 or TRBV12-4 and TRBJ1-4; maybe TRBD1 (6 bases). The V and J ends lost 7 bases and 8 bases respectively, with 14 bases between them. The CDR3 has 13 residues. The CDR3 reads CASKGGAGEKLFF. As DNA, the CDR3 is TGTGCCAGCAAGGGGGGGGCTGGAGAAAAACTGTTTTTT.

CDR3 nucleotides: TGTGCCAGCAGCCAATGGGGACCCTCCTATAATTCACCCCTCCACTTT. As protein: CASSQWGPSYNSPLHF. The chain couples TRBV14 to TRBJ1-6, with D possibly being TRBD1 (5 bases). Looked up from germline, CDR1 is SGHDN and CDR2 is FVKESK. This CDR3 comprises 16 residues. V dropped 2 bases and J dropped 0 bases, with 8 bases sitting between them.

The table lists this clone with a count of one. The CDR3 reads CAWSKQGSRFPQHF. CDR3 DNA sequence: TGTGCCTGGAGTAAACAAGGGAGTAGGTTTCCCCAGCATTTT. The chain joins TRBV30 to TRBJ1-5; no clear D. V lost 2 bases and J 10 bases, leaving 18 bases between the germline ends. This CDR3 is built from 14 residues. Germline-derived CDR1 and CDR2 are GTSNPN and SVGIG (reference sequence).

The chain links TRBV4-2 to TRBJ1-2; D possibly corresponds to TRBD1 (6 bases). Germline CDR1 reads LGHNA; CDR2 reads YNFKEQ. The CDR3 loop spans 15 amino acids. V was pared by 0 bases and J by 2 bases, with 10 bases between. The CDR3 DNA reads as TGTGCCAGCAGCCAAGATGGTCAGGGGAACTATGGCTACACCTTC. It codes for CASSQDGQGNYGYTF.

The chain has TRBV6-1 and TRBJ1-2, with unresolved D. Looked up from germline, CDR1 is MNHNS and CDR2 is SASEGT. The CDR3 loop spans 13 amino acids. V lost 1 base, J lost 8 bases, and 11 bases lay in between. CDR3 coding DNA: TGTGCCAGCAGTGAAGGTGAGCCGGGGGGCTACACCTTC. Encoded protein: CASSEGEPGGYTF.

V is TRBV7-2 and J is TRBJ2-7; TRBD2 matches 11 bases. Germline V gene lookup returns CDR1 SGHTA and CDR2 FQGNSA. With 5 bases clipped from V and 0 bases from J, the junction kept 6 bases outside the gene matches. The CDR3 runs to 16 residues. The CDR3 DNA sequence: TGTGCCAGCAGCAATACGGGACTAGCGGTCTCCTACGAGCAGTACTTC. Its protein product is CASSNTGLAVSYEQYF.

The chain combines TRBV11-3 with TRBJ2-5; TRBD1 matches at 8 bases. V shed 5 bases, J shed 1 base, and the junction held 12 bases outside the gene matches. CDR1 and CDR2 from the germline V gene are SGHNT and YENEEA. The CDR3 covers 17 residues. The CDR3 spells CASSPAPGRGRQETQYF. For the CDR3, the DNA is TGTGCCAGCAGCCCGGCCCCGGGCAGGGGGCGCCAAGAGACCCAGTACTTC. The full variable domain, with the rest looked up from reference TRBV11-3 and TRBJ2-5, is EAGVVQSPRYKIIEKKQPVAFWCNPISGHNTLYWYLQNLGQGPELLIRYENEEAVDDSQLPKDRFSAERLKGVDSTLKIQPAELGDSAVYLCASSPAPGRGRQETQYFGPGTRLLVL.

This CDR3 reads CATIPTVVENTEAFF. The CDR3 bases are TGTGCCACAATCCCGACCGTGGTCGAGAACACTGAAGCTTTCTTT. The V gene is TRBV7-9, the J gene TRBJ1-1; D uncertain. The CDR3 contains 15 residues. The V gene lost 10 bases and the J gene lost 1 base, with 19 bases spanning the gap. Germline loops: CDR1 SEHNR, CDR2 FQNEAQ (reference sequence). Full variable domain (remainder filled in from reference TRBV7-9 and TRBJ1-1): DTGVSQNPRHKITKRGQNVTFRCDPISEHNRLYWYRQTLGQGPEFLTYFQNEAQLEKSRLLSDRFSAERPKGSFSTLEIQRTEQGDSAMYLCATIPTVVENTEAFFGQGTRLTVV.

A word on this clone: An end of the junction differs from the germline gene, which may be a read error. The genes are TRBV5-1 and TRBJ2-5; 11 nucleotides agree with TRBD2. The CDR3 sequence is 19 residues long. CDR1 and CDR2 (germline): SGHRS, YFSETQ. CDR3 nucleotides: TGTGCCAGCAGCTTGGCTACTAGCGGGAGTGTCCCCCCAAGAGAGACCCAGTACTTC. This translates into CASSLATSGSVPPRETQYF.

J is TRBJ1-1 and V is TRBV28; 8 bases agree with TRBD1. CDR1 MDHEN and CDR2 SYDVKM come from the germline V gene. The V gene end was trimmed by 6 bases and the J gene end by 5 bases; junction bases not matched to a gene: 8. CDR3 length: 14 residues. Here the CDR3 reads CASRQDREGTEAFF. In DNA form, the CDR3 reads TGTGCCAGCAGACAGGACAGGGAGGGGACTGAAGCTTTCTTT. Full variable domain (outside the CDR3, taken from reference TRBV28 and TRBJ1-1): DVKVTQSSRYLVKRTGEKVFLECVQDMDHENMFWYRQDPGLGLRLIYFSYDVKMKEKGDIPEGYSVSREKKERFSLILESASTNQTSMYLCASRQDREGTEAFFGQGTRLTVV.

The rearrangement links TRBV20-1 to TRBJ1-2, with D perhaps TRBD1 (6 bases). Germline V gene lookup returns CDR1 DFQATT and CDR2 SNEGSKA (reference sequence). The V end was cut by 3 bases, the J end by 6 bases, with 14 bases between. There are 13 residues in the CDR3. Here the CDR3 DNA reads TGCAGTGCTAGTTTACAGGGTACGGATGGCTACACCTTC. Residues: CSASLQGTDGYTF.

V usage is TRBV2 and J usage is TRBJ1-6; D remains unclear. Trimming cost V 1 base and J 7 bases, with 8 bases left between them. The CDR3 has 14 amino acids. Germline-derived CDR1 and CDR2 are SNHLY and FYNNEI. CDR3 bases: TGTGCCAGCAGTGAAGAACAGCCAAATTCACCCCTCCACTTT. The encoded protein is CASSEEQPNSPLHF.

This chain connects TRBV5-4 to TRBJ1-2; 7 positions agree with TRBD1. Germline V gene data show CDR1 as SGHNT and CDR2 as YYREEE (reference sequence). Trimming cost V 7 bases and J 3 bases; bases outside gene matches: 15. This CDR3 region has 16 residues. CDR3 DNA: TGTGCCAGCTTTGGGAGACAGGGCTCTTCAGACTATGGCTACACCTTC. Encoded protein: CASFGRQGSSDYGYTF. The complete variable domain, with remaining parts taken from reference TRBV5-4 and TRBJ1-2, reads ETGVTQSPTHLIKTRGQQVTLRCSSQSGHNTVSWYQQALGQGPQFIFQYYREEENGRGNFPPRFSGLQFPNYSSELNVNALELDDSALYLCASFGRQGSSDYGYTFGSGTRLTVV.

The genes are TRBV25-1 and TRBJ2-7, with D perhaps TRBD1 (6 bases). This CDR3 is built from 16 residues. CDR1 MGHDK and CDR2 SYGVNS come from the germline V gene. The V end was cut by 1 base, the J end by 5 bases, with 18 bases between. In DNA, the CDR3 is TGTGCCAGCAGTGAATCCCCAGGGGTAGGAATGGACGAGCAGTACGTC. Amino acids: CASSESPGVGMDEQYV.

V is TRBV5-6 and J is TRBJ1-5; 7 positions agree with TRBD1. V gave up 3 bases and J gave up 5 bases; unmatched junction bases: 8. The CDR3 spans 15 residues. Germline V gene sequence: CDR1 SGHDT, CDR2 YYEEEE. DNA of the CDR3: TGTGCCAGCAGCTCGACAGGGATTGGGGATCAGCCCCAGCATTTT. Translating it yields CASSSTGIGDQPQHF. Variable domain in full (rest from reference TRBV5-6 and TRBJ1-5): DAGVTQSPTHLIKTRGQQVTLRCSPKSGHDTVSWYQQALGQGPQFIFQYYEEEERQRGNFPDRFSGHQFPNYSSELNVNALLLGDSALYLCASSSTGIGDQPQHFGDGTRLSIL.

This clone appeared a few times. V gene TRBV4-2 combines with J gene TRBJ2-1, with 8 bases fitting TRBD2. The CDR3 extends over 15 amino acids. V shed 0 bases, J shed 8 bases, and the junction held 6 bases outside the gene matches. Germline V lookup: CDR1 LGHNA, CDR2 YNFKEQ. The CDR3 sequence is CASSQDFSGIYEQFF. The CDR3 region has the DNA TGTGCCAGCAGCCAAGACTTTAGCGGGATCTATGAGCAGTTCTTC.

J is TRBJ2-2 and V is TRBV3-1 (or the pseudogene TRBV3-2); 7 positions match TRBD2. The ends lost 1 base at V and 4 bases at J; junction bases unmatched: 3. CDR1 is LGHDT and CDR2 is YNNKEL in the germline V gene (reference sequence). This CDR3 contains 15 residues. DNA for the CDR3: TGTGCCAGCAGCCAAGCAGGGAGGGGCACCGGGGAGCTGTTTTTT. Its protein is CASSQAGRGTGELFF.